Following are 6 T cell receptor beta chains from one sample sequenced in a study of blood T cell repertoires in COVID-19. Only in-frame clones appear in the TCRdb table, and some are missing; sequencing was by immunoSEQ multiplex PCR. The repertoire includes roughly 38,000 clones, about 86% of them detected once, and around 20% sits in the top ten. The source material was peripheral blood. Receptors originate from a man in his fifties or sixties in a cohort sampled during active COVID-19.

The rearrangement joins TRBV5-1 to TRBJ1-6, with TRBD1 identical over 9 bases. V dropped 7 bases and J dropped 6; count of bases not matched to a gene: 2. CDR3 length: 13 amino acids. Germline CDR1 is SGHRS and CDR2 is YFSETQ. This chain's CDR3 is CASRGQGNSPLHF. In DNA form, the CDR3 reads TGCGCCAGCCGGGGACAGGGTAATTCACCCCTCCACTTT.

CDR3 region: CASSGTAGLAGGPDTQYF. As DNA, the CDR3 is TGTGCCAGTAGTGGGACAGCGGGACTAGCGGGAGGGCCTGATACGCAGTATTTT. The chain is built from TRBV19 and TRBJ2-3, with 16 bases fitting TRBD2. J lost 6 bases, V lost 5 bases, and 11 bases had no gene match. This CDR3 spans 18 amino acids. Germline loops: CDR1 LNHDA, CDR2 SQIVND (reference sequence). The whole variable domain, remainder taken from reference TRBV19 and TRBJ2-3, is DGGITQSPKYLFRKEGQNVTLSCEQNLNHDAMYWYRQDPGQGLRLIYYSQIVNDFQKGDIAEGYSVSREKKESFPLTVTSAQKNPTAFYLCASSGTAGLAGGPDTQYFGPGTRLTVL.

The rearrangement uses TRBV18 and TRBJ2-3; TRBD2 matches 9 bases. Germline V CDR1 and CDR2: KGHSH, LQKENI. The V segment lost 3 bases and the J segment 4 bases; nucleotides outside the gene matches: 5. The CDR3 spans 15 residues. CDR3 amino acids: CASSPRGGAPDTQYF. In DNA form, the CDR3 reads TGTGCCAGCTCACCCCGCGGGGGGGCCCCAGATACGCAGTATTTT. Complete variable domain (other parts from reference TRBV18 and TRBJ2-3): NAGVMQNPRHLVRRRGQEARLRCSPMKGHSHVYWYRQLPEEGLKFMVYLQKENIIDESGMPKERFSAEFPKEGPSILRIQQVVRGDSAAYFCASSPRGGAPDTQYFGPGTRLTVL.

The sample holds a few counts of this clone. The V and J genes are TRBV4-1 and TRBJ2-7; 7 nucleotides match TRBD2. V lost 0 bases and J lost 1; bases outside the gene matches: 3. This CDR3 is 15 amino acids long. Germline lookup yields CDR1 MGHRA and CDR2 YSYEKL. CDR3 coding DNA: TGCGCCAGCAGCCAAGATCCGGGGGGATCCTACGAGCAGTACTTC. This gives the protein CASSQDPGGSYEQYF.

The V call is TRBV19, the J call TRBJ1-1; no firm D call. This CDR3 is 15 amino acids long. The germline V gene has CDR1 LNHDA and CDR2 SQIVND (reference sequence). With 5 bases removed from V and 1 base from J, the gap between germline ends came to 14 bases. CDR3 in DNA: TGTGCCAGTAGTTCTGGACTTGTGAAGAACACTGAAGCTTTCTTT. This codes for CASSSGLVKNTEAFF.

The chain employs TRBV30 and TRBJ2-3; TRBD2 might be the D (5 bases). The CDR3 spans 13 residues. CDR1 and CDR2 from the germline V gene are GTSNPN and SVGIG (reference sequence). V shed 2 bases and J shed 6 bases, with 12 bases lying between them. CDR3 bases: TGTGCCTGGAGTTCTAGCAACCCCGATACGCAGTATTTT. It specifies CAWSSSNPDTQYF.